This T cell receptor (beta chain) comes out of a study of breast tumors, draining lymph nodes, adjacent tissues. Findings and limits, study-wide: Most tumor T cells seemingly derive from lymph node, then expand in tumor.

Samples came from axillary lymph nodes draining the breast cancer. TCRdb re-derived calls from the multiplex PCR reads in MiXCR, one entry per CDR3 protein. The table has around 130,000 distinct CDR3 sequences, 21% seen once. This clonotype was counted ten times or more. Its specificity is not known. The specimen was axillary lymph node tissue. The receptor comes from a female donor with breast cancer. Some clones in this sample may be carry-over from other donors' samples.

CDR3 sequence: CASSEGGRSDTQYF. As DNA, the CDR3 is TGCGCCAGCAGTGAGGGCGGGAGATCAGATACGCAGTATTTT. V is TRBV10-2 and J is TRBJ2-3, with 7 positions matching TRBD2. With 2 bases clipped from V and 4 bases from J, the junction kept 3 bases outside the gene matches. Germline CDR1 is WSHSY and CDR2 is SAAADI. This CDR3 spans 14 amino acids.